The 25 T cell receptor beta chains below come from one sample, sequenced in a study of technical replicates of blood from a handful of donors. TCRdb keeps only in-frame clones here, not all; method: immunoSEQ multiplex PCR. The table records 95,000 to 100,000 clones, 95% of them present only once. The material sequenced was T cells isolated from PBMCs. All receptors come from a human donor in good health.

The J gene is TRBJ1-2, the V gene TRBV25-1, with 12 nucleotides matching TRBD1. There are 15 residues in the CDR3. Germline V gene sequence: CDR1 MGHDK, CDR2 SYGVNS. The V segment lost 6 bases and the J segment 3 bases; nucleotides outside the gene matches: 5. This chain's CDR3 is CASRDGTGGYYGYTF. CDR3 DNA: TGTGCCAGCAGGGACGGGACAGGGGGCTACTATGGCTACACCTTC.

The chain couples TRBV7-9 to TRBJ1-2; D might be TRBD1 (6 bases). Trimming took 3 bases from V and 6 from J, leaving 8 bases between them. The CDR3 is made up of 12 amino acids. In germline, CDR1 is SEHNR, CDR2 FQNEAQ (reference sequence). The CDR3 DNA follows: TGTGCCAGCAGCTTTACAGGGAATGGCTACACCTTC. Translated, it gives CASSFTGNGYTF.

The chain links TRBV9 to TRBJ1-2, with 9 bases that match TRBD1. In germline, CDR1 is SGDLS, CDR2 YYNGEE. The CDR3 spans 13 residues. V shed 4 bases, J shed 6 bases, and the junction held 4 bases outside the gene matches. CDR3 DNA sequence: TGTGCCAGCAGCCAGCGGACAGGGGATGGCTACACCTTC. It is translated as CASSQRTGDGYTF.

J is TRBJ2-7 and V is TRBV7-9; 7 nucleotides line up with TRBD1. The CDR3 covers 13 residues. Per germline, CDR1 SEHNR and CDR2 FQNEAQ (reference sequence). Trimming removed 5 bases from V and 2 bases from J; junction bases left unmatched: 3. In DNA, the CDR3 is TGTGCCAGCAGCAGGGGGACAGCCTACGAGCAGTACTTC. Its protein is CASSRGTAYEQYF.

The V gene is TRBV12-5, the J gene TRBJ1-2; perhaps TRBD1 as D (5 bases). The germline gives CDR1 LGHNT, CDR2 FRNRAP. Trimming removed 2 bases from V and 7 bases from J, with 8 bases in between. The length of the CDR3 is 12 residues. For the CDR3, the DNA is TGTGCTAGTGGTTTGTATCAGGGTGGCTACACCTTC. Protein product: CASGLYQGGYTF.

The chain carries TRBV6-1 and TRBJ2-2; possible D gene TRBD2, 6 bases. The CDR3 runs to 14 residues. Germline V lookup: CDR1 MNHNS, CDR2 SASEGT. Deletions cut 3 bases from V and 4 bases from J, with 9 bases between. The chain's CDR3 is CASSDVGGTGELFF. For the CDR3, the DNA is TGTGCCAGCAGTGACGTCGGGGGCACCGGGGAGCTGTTTTTT.

This chain connects TRBV6-1 to TRBJ2-7; TRBD1 is a possible D gene (6 bases). The CDR3 length is 15 residues. V lost 4 bases, J lost 6 bases, and 19 bases lay in between. From germline, CDR1 is MNHNS and CDR2 SASEGT. The CDR3 DNA reads TGTGCCAGCAGTGTCTTTGGGCCAGGGGAAGGCGAGCAGTACTTC. Its translation is CASSVFGPGEGEQYF.

V gene TRBV6-4 combines with J gene TRBJ2-1; TRBD2 aligns across 12 bases. This CDR3 region has 16 residues. Germline V gene data show CDR1 as MRHNA and CDR2 as SNTAGT. Trimming at V came to 6 bases and at J to 2 bases, leaving 5 bases not matched to a gene. The CDR3 sequence is CASSASSGRAYNEQFF. The CDR3 DNA reads as TGTGCCAGCAGCGCATCTAGCGGGAGGGCCTACAATGAGCAGTTCTTC.

The chain combines TRBV4-1 with TRBJ1-3, with D perhaps matching TRBD1 (6 bases). V was clipped by 3 bases and J by 0 bases, with 9 bases between them. Germline V gene data show CDR1 as MGHRA and CDR2 as YSYEKL. The CDR3 totals 15 residues. The CDR3 reads CASSQGHLSGNTIYF. In nucleotides, the CDR3 is TGCGCCAGCAGCCAGGGACACCTCTCTGGAAACACCATATATTTT.

The chain links TRBV9 to TRBJ2-7; D may be TRBD2 (5 bases). Germline CDR1 SGDLS, CDR2 YYNGEE. The ends were cut back, 0 bases at V and 4 bases at J, with 11 bases in the middle. The CDR3 totals 14 residues. The CDR3 DNA reads as TGTGCCAGCAGCGTAGACCCTCAGCGGTACGAGCAGTACTTC. Protein: CASSVDPQRYEQYF.

This clone was seen a single time. The rearrangement uses TRBV4-1 and TRBJ1-3; 8 positions agree with TRBD1. The ends lost 3 bases at V and 0 bases at J; junction bases unmatched: 10. The CDR3 contains 18 residues. Germline values: CDR1 MGHRA, CDR2 YSYEKL. For the CDR3, the DNA is TGCGCCAGCAGCCAGTCATCAGGGGGCTTTGGCTCTGGAAACACCATATATTTT. This encodes CASSQSSGGFGSGNTIYF.

The chain uses TRBV28 and TRBJ1-3, with a weak D call TRBD1 (6 bases). V was clipped by 2 bases and J by 4 bases, with 12 bases between them. CDR3 length equals 15 residues. Germline CDR1 is MDHEN and CDR2 is SYDVKM. CDR3 region: CASSLAGEIGNTIYF. The CDR3, as DNA: TGTGCCAGCAGTTTAGCAGGGGAGATCGGAAACACCATATATTTT.

The genes are TRBV6-5 and TRBJ1-1, with TRBD1 as a possible D gene (5 bases). Trimming pared 2 bases from V and 0 bases from J, leaving 10 bases between. Germline loops: CDR1 MNHEY, CDR2 SVGAGI. The CDR3 has 15 amino acids. As DNA, the CDR3 is TGTGCCAGCAGTTACGGGGCCAGTTTGAACACTGAAGCTTTCTTT. Translation: CASSYGASLNTEAFF.

This chain joins TRBV7-9 and TRBJ2-1; possible D gene TRBD2, 6 bases. The CDR3 runs to 18 residues. The germline V gene has CDR1 SEHNR and CDR2 FQNEAQ (reference sequence). V lost 1 base to trimming and J lost 5 bases, with 21 bases between them. The CDR3 is CASSLGIYGTPSHNEQFF. CDR3 bases: TGTGCCAGCAGCTTAGGAATTTACGGGACTCCCTCTCACAATGAGCAGTTCTTC.

The chain uses TRBV28 and TRBJ2-1; 8 bases match TRBD2. This CDR3 comprises 15 residues. The germline V gene encodes CDR1 MDHEN and CDR2 SYDVKM. V lost 2 bases, J lost 6 bases, and 6 bases stayed unmatched. This chain's CDR3 is CASSLPAGVGNEQFF. The CDR3 nucleotides are TGTGCCAGCAGTTTACCAGCGGGAGTAGGCAATGAGCAGTTCTTC.

This chain links TRBV4-1 with TRBJ2-1, with D possibly being TRBD1 (5 bases). The CDR3 contains 18 residues. From germline, CDR1 is MGHRA and CDR2 YSYEKL. V shed 3 bases and J shed 3 bases, with 21 bases lying between them. CDR3 region: CASSQPLLGRANYNEQFF. Written as DNA, the CDR3 is TGCGCCAGCAGCCAGCCCCTCCTTGGCAGGGCCAACTACAATGAGCAGTTCTTC.

This clone has only one observation. The rearrangement joins TRBV27 to TRBJ2-7; 10 bases fit TRBD2. CDR3 size: 15 residues. J lost 6 bases, V lost 6 bases, and 11 bases had no gene match. Germline values: CDR1 MNHEY, CDR2 SMNVEV (reference sequence). The CDR3 reads CASSPVLAGDGEQYF. The CDR3 nucleotides are TGTGCCAGCAGCCCCGTCCTAGCGGGAGACGGCGAGCAGTACTTC.

The J gene is TRBJ2-5, the V gene TRBV10-2, with 9 bases lining up with TRBD2. The CDR3 is made up of 14 amino acids. The germline V gene encodes CDR1 WSHSY and CDR2 SAAADI. V lost 6 bases and J lost 7; bases outside the gene matches: 9. The DNA for the CDR3 is TGCGCCAGCAGCCCCGTTAGAGCGGGGGGGACCCAGTACTTC. It codes for CASSPVRAGGTQYF.

The genes are TRBV30 and TRBJ1-1; D not resolved. The V gene's germline CDR1 is GTSNPN and CDR2 SVGIG (reference sequence). CDR3 length: 12 amino acids. V was pared by 1 base and J by 4 bases, with 7 bases between. CDR3 in DNA: TGTGCCTGGAGTGCCCTAGGCACTGAAGCTTTCTTT. Amino acid sequence: CAWSALGTEAFF.

This chain links TRBV6-4 with TRBJ2-1; D is undetermined. Per germline, CDR1 MRHNA and CDR2 SNTAGT. The CDR3 covers 16 residues. V gave up 0 bases and J gave up 6 bases, with 15 bases separating them. The CDR3 loop is CASSDSQRGAPNEQFF. CDR3 nucleotide sequence: TGTGCCAGCAGTGACTCTCAGCGCGGCGCACCCAATGAGCAGTTCTTC.

The CDR3 coding sequence is TGTGCCAGTAACTTAGACAGGGCCTGGGATCAGCCCCAGCATTTT. The encoded protein is CASNLDRAWDQPQHF. The chain carries TRBV19 and TRBJ1-5; TRBD1 matches at 7 bases. Germline V lookup: CDR1 LNHDA, CDR2 SQIVND (reference sequence). Trimming cost V 7 bases and J 5 bases; bases outside gene matches: 11. The CDR3 extends over 15 amino acids.

The chain combines TRBV19 with TRBJ2-3; a weak D match, TRBD1 (6 bases). Germline V gives CDR1 LNHDA, CDR2 SQIVND (reference sequence). Trimming pared 6 bases from V and 4 bases from J, leaving 17 bases between. The length of the CDR3 is 15 residues. CDR3 in amino acids: CASRVSEHRADTQYF. Here the CDR3 DNA reads TGTGCCAGTAGAGTATCGGAACACAGGGCAGATACGCAGTATTTT.

This chain connects TRBV5-1 to TRBJ1-1, with D possibly being TRBD1 (5 bases). The germline V gene has CDR1 SGHRS and CDR2 YFSETQ. The CDR3 spans 14 residues. With 2 bases removed from V and 3 bases from J, the gap between germline ends came to 11 bases. CDR3 in DNA: TGCGCCAGCAGCTTTTCAGGGTCACACACTGAAGCTTTCTTT. Translated: CASSFSGSHTEAFF.

J is TRBJ2-7 and V is TRBV5-1, with D perhaps TRBD2 (6 bases). V lost 4 bases and J lost 0, with 23 bases in between. This CDR3 spans 18 amino acids. Germline lookup yields CDR1 SGHRS and CDR2 YFSETQ. The CDR3 loop reads CASSRLPTSPTNSYEQYF. The CDR3 coding sequence is TGCGCCAGCAGCAGACTGCCCACTAGCCCTACAAACTCCTACGAGCAGTACTTC.

This clone was picked up one time. The chain is built from TRBV7-2 and TRBJ2-3, with D possibly being TRBD2 (5 bases). Germline values: CDR1 SGHTA, CDR2 FQGNSA. There are 15 residues in the CDR3. With 1 base removed from V and 7 bases from J, the gap between germline ends came to 15 bases. As DNA, the CDR3 is TGTGCCAGCAGCTTAGAAGGCCGGGAAGTAAATACGCAGTATTTT. It is translated as CASSLEGREVNTQYF.